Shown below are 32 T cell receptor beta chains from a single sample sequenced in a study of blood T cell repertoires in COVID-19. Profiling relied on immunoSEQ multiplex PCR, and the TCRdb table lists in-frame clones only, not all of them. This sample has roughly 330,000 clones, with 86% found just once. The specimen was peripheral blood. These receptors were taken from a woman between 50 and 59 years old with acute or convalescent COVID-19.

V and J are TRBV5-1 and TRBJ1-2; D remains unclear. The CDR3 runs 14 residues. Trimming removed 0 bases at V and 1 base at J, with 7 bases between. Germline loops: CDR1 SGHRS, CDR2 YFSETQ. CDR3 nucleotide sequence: TGCGCCAGCAGCTTGGGACAAGTTAACTATGGCTACACCTTC. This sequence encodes CASSLGQVNYGYTF.

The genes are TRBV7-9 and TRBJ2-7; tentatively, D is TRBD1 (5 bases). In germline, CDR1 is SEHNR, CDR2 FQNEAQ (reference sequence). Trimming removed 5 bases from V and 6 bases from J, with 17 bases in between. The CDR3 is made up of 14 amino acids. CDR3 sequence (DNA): TGTGCCAGCAGCCCATCCAACAGGCGGAGCGAGCAGTACTTC. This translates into CASSPSNRRSEQYF.

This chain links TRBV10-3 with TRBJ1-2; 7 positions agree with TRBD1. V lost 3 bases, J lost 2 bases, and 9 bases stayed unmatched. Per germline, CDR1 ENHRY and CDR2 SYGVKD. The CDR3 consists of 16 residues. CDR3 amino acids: CAISEKTGALNYGYTF. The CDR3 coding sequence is TGTGCCATCAGTGAAAAAACAGGGGCCCTAAACTATGGCTACACCTTC.

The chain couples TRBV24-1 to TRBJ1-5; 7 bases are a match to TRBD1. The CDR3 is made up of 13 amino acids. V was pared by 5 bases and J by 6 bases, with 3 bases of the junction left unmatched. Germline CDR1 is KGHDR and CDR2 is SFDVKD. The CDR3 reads CATSGQGGQPQHF. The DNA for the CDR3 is TGTGCCACCAGTGGACAGGGCGGTCAGCCCCAGCATTTT.

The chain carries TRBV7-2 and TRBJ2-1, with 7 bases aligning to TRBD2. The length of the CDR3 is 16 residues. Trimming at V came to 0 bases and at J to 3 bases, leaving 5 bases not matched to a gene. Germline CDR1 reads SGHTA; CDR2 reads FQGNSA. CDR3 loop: CASSLAAASGYNEQFF. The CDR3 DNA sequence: TGTGCCAGCAGCTTAGCGGCGGCTAGCGGCTACAATGAGCAGTTCTTC.

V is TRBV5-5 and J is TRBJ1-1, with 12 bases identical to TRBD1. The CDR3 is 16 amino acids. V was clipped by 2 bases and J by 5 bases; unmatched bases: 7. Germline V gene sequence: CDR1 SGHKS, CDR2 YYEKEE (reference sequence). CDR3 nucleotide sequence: TGTGCCAGCAGCTTCCGGGACAGGGGGCGTCGGACTGAAGCTTTCTTT. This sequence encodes CASSFRDRGRRTEAFF.

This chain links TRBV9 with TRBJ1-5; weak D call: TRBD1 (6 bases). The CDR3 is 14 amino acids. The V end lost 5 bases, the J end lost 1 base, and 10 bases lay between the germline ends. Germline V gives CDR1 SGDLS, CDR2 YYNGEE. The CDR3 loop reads CASSLTGSNQPQHF. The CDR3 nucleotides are TGTGCCAGCAGTCTTACAGGGAGCAATCAGCCCCAGCATTTT.

In nucleotides, the CDR3 is TGTGCCAGCAGCTTTGTATCAGATACGCAGTATTTT. It translates to CASSFVSDTQYF. V usage is TRBV7-9 and J usage is TRBJ2-3; no reliable D call. Trimming took off 3 bases at V and 4 bases at J, with 5 bases between the two ends. The CDR3 consists of 12 residues. From germline, CDR1 is SEHNR and CDR2 FQNEAQ (reference sequence).

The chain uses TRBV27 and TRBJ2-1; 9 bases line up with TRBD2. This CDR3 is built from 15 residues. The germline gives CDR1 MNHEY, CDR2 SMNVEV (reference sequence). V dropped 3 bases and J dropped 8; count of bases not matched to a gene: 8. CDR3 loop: CASSFRLAGTDEQFF. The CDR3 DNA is TGTGCCAGCAGTTTCCGGCTAGCGGGAACGGATGAGCAGTTCTTC.

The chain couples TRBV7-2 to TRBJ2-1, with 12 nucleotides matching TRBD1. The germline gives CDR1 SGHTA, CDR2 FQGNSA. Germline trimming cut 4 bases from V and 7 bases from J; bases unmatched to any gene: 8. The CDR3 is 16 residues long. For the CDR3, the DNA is TGTGCCAGCAGCTCGTTGGGACAGGGGGCAGATAATGAGCAGTTCTTC. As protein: CASSSLGQGADNEQFF.

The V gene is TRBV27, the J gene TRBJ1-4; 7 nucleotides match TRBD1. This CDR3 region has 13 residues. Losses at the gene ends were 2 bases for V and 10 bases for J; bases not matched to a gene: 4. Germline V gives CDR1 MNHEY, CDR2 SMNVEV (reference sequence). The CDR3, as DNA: TGTGCCAGCAGTTTAACCCAGGGGGGAAAACTGTTTTTT. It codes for CASSLTQGGKLFF. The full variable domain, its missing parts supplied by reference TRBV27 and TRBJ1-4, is EAQVTQNPRYLITVTGKKLTVTCSQNMNHEYMSWYRQDPGLGLRQIYYSMNVEVTDKGDVPEGYKVSRKEKRNFPLILESPSPNQTSLYFCASSLTQGGKLFFGSGTQLSVL.

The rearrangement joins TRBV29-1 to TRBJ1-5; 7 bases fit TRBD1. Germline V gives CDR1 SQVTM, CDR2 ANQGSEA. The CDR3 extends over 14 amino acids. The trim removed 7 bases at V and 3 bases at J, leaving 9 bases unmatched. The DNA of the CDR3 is TGCAGCGCCTTAACAGGGGCGATCAATCAGCCCCAGCATTTT. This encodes CSALTGAINQPQHF. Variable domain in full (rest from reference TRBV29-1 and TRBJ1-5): SAVISQKPSRDICQRGTSLTIQCQVDSQVTMMFWYRQQPGQSLTLIATANQGSEATYESGFVIDKFPISRPNLTFSTLTVSNMSPEDSSIYLCSALTGAINQPQHFGDGTRLSIL.

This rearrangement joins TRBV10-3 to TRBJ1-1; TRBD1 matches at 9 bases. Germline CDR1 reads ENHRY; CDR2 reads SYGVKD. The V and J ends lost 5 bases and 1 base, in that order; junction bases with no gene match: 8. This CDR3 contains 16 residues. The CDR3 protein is CAISTDRGGGNTEAFF. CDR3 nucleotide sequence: TGTGCCATCAGTACGGACAGGGGTGGTGGGAACACTGAAGCTTTCTTT.

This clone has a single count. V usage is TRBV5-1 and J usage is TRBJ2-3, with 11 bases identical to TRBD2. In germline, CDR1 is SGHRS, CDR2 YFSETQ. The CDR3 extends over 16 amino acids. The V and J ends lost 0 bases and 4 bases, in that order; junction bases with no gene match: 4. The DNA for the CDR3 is TGCGCCAGCAGCTTGGTGCCTAGCGGGAGGCCAGATACGCAGTATTTT. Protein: CASSLVPSGRPDTQYF.

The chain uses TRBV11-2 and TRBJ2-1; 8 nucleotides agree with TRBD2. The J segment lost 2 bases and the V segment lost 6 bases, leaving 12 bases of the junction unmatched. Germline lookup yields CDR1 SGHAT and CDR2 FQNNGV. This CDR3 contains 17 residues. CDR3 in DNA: TGTGCCAGCAGGGCAAGCCCGTGGCGGGAGGCCTACAATGAGCAGTTCTTC. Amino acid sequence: CASRASPWREAYNEQFF.

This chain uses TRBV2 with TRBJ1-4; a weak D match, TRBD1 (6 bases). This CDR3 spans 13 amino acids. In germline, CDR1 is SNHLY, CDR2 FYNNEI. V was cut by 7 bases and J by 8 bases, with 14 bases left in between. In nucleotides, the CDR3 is TGTGCCAGCAAGGGACAAGATGGGGAAAAACTGTTTTTT. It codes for CASKGQDGEKLFF. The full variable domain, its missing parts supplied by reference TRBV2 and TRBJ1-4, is EPEVTQTPSHQVTQMGQEVILRCVPISNHLYFYWYRQILGQKVEFLVSFYNNEISEKSEIFDDQFSVERPDGSNFTLKIRSTKLEDSAMYFCASKGQDGEKLFFGSGTQLSVL.

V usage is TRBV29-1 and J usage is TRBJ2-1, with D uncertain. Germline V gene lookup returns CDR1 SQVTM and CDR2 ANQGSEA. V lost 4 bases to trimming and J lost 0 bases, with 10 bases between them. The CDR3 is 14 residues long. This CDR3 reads CSVADSASYNEQFF. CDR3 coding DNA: TGCAGCGTTGCCGACTCAGCCTCCTACAATGAGCAGTTCTTC.

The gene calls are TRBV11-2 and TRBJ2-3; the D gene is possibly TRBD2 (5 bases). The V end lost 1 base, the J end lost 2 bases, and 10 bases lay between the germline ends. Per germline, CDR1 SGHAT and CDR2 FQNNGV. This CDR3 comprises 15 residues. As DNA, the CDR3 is TGTGCCAGCAGCTTAGGGCGGGTCTCCACAGATACGCAGTATTTT. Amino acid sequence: CASSLGRVSTDTQYF.

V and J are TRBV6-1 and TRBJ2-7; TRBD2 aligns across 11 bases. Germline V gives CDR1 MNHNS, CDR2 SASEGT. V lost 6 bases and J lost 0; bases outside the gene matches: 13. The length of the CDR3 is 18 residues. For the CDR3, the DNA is TGTGCCAGCAGCGAAAGACAGGGAACTAGCGGGAGCTCCTACGAGCAGTACTTC. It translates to CASSERQGTSGSSYEQYF.

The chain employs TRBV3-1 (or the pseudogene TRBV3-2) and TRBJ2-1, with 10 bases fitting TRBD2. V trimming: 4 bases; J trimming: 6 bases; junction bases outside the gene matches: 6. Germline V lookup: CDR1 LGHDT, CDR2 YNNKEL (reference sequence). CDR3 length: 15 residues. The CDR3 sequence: CASSRLSGRANEQFF. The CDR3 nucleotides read TGTGCCAGCAGCCGGTTAAGCGGGAGGGCCAATGAGCAGTTCTTC.

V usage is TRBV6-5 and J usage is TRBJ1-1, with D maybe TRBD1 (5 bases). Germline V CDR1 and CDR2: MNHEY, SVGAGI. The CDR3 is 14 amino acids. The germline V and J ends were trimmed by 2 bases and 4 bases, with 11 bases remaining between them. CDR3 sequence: CASSYAGIGTEAFF. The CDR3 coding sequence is TGTGCCAGCAGTTACGCAGGGATTGGCACTGAAGCTTTCTTT.

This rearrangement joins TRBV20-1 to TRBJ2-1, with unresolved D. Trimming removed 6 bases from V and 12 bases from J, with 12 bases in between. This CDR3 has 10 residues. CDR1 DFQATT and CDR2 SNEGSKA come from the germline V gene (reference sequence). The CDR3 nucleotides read TGCAGTGCCGGATCCCCTAGGCAGTTCTTC. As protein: CSAGSPRQFF.

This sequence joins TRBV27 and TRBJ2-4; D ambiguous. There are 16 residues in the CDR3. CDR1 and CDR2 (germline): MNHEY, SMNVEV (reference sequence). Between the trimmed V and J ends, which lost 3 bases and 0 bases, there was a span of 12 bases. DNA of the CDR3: TGTGCCAGCAGTTTTGGTCTTTTACTAGCCAAAAACATTCAGTACTTC. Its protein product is CASSFGLLLAKNIQYF.

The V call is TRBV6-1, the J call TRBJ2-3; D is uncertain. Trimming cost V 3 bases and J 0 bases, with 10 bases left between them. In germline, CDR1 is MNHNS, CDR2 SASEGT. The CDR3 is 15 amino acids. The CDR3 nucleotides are TGTGCCAGCAGTGACCGCGGAGACAGCACAGATACGCAGTATTTT. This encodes CASSDRGDSTDTQYF.

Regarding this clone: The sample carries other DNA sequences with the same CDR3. CDR3 DNA: TGTGCCAGCTCACCCGGGGGAGATCAGCCCCAGCATTTT. It is translated as CASSPGGDQPQHF. The chain combines TRBV18 with TRBJ1-5; D might be TRBD1 (5 bases). The CDR3 runs to 13 residues. CDR1 and CDR2 (germline): KGHSH, LQKENI. Trimming stripped 3 bases from V and 5 bases from J, with 8 bases between. The full variable domain, with the rest looked up from reference TRBV18 and TRBJ1-5, is NAGVMQNPRHLVRRRGQEARLRCSPMKGHSHVYWYRQLPEEGLKFMVYLQKENIIDESGMPKERFSAEFPKEGPSILRIQQVVRGDSAAYFCASSPGGDQPQHFGDGTRLSIL.

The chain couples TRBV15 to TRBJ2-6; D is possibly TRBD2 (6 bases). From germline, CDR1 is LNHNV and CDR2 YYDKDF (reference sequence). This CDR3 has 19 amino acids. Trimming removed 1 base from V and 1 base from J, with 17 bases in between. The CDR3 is CATSRARGSWLSGANVLTF. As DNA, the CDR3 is TGTGCCACCAGCAGAGCCCGGGGGAGTTGGCTATCTGGGGCCAACGTCCTGACTTTC.

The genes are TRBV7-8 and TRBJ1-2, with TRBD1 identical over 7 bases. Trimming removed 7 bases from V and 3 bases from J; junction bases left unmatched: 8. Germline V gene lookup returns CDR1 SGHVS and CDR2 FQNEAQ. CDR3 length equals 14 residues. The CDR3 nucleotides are TGTGCCAGCACCCTAGGGGGCTTGGACTATGGCTACACCTTC. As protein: CASTLGGLDYGYTF. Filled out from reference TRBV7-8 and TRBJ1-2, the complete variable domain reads GAGVSQSPRYKVAKRGQDVALRCDPISGHVSLFWYQQALGQGPEFLTYFQNEAQLDKSGLPSDRFFAERPEGSVSTLKIQRTQQEDSAVYLCASTLGGLDYGYTFGSGTRLTVV.

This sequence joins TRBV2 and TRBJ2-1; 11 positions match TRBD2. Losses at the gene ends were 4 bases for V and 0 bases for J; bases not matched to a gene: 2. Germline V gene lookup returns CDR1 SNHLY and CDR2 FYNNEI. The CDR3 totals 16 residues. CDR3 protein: CASSAGTSGSYNEQFF. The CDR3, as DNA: TGTGCCAGCAGTGCCGGGACTAGCGGCTCCTACAATGAGCAGTTCTTC. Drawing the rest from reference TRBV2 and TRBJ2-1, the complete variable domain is EPEVTQTPSHQVTQMGQEVILRCVPISNHLYFYWYRQILGQKVEFLVSFYNNEISEKSEIFDDQFSVERPDGSNFTLKIRSTKLEDSAMYFCASSAGTSGSYNEQFFGPGTRLTVL.

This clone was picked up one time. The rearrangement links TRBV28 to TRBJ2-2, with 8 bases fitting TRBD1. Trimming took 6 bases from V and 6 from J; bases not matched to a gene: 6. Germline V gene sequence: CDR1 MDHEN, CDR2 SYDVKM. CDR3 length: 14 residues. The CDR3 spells CASSRQGFSGELFF. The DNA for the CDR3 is TGTGCCAGCAGCCGACAGGGGTTTTCCGGGGAGCTGTTTTTT.

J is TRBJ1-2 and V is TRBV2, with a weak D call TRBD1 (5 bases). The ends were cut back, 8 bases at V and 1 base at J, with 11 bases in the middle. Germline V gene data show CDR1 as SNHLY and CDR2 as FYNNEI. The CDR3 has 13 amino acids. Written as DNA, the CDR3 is TGTGCCAGCTTGGACACCTATAACTATGGCTACACCTTC. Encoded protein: CASLDTYNYGYTF. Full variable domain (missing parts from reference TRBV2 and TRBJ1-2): EPEVTQTPSHQVTQMGQEVILRCVPISNHLYFYWYRQILGQKVEFLVSFYNNEISEKSEIFDDQFSVERPDGSNFTLKIRSTKLEDSAMYFCASLDTYNYGYTFGSGTRLTVV.

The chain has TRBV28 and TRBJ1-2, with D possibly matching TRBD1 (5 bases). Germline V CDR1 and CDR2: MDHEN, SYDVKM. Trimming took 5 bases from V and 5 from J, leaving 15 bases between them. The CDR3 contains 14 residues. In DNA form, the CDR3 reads TGTGCCAGCAGTCCCCCCCAGGGTGGATATGGCTACACCTTC. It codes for CASSPPQGGYGYTF.

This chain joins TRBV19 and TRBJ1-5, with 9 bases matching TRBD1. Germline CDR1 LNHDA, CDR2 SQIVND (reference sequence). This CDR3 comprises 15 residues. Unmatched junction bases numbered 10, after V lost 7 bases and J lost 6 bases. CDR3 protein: CASKTDRGFGQPQHF. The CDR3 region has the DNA TGTGCCAGTAAAACGGACAGGGGTTTTGGTCAGCCCCAGCATTTT.